This T cell receptor (beta chain) was identified in a study of human T cells and chemical hapten exposure. TCRdb re-called the RACE reads through MiXCR, storing one row per CDR3 protein. The top ten clones hold approximately 4.5% of a sample with about 49,000 distinct CDR3 sequences, around 9.3% of them seen once. Sample time point: patch test 1, 2 weeks after DPC sensitization. Documented treatment: therapeutic diphenylcyclopropenone sensitization with weekly scalp DPC. Donors were 18 to 70-year-old alopecia patients suitable for DPC. This clonotype was observed at least ten times. Germline lookup yields CDR1 SGHAT and CDR2 FQNNGV. This CDR3 spans 13 amino acids. V lost 2 bases, J lost 7 bases, and 9 bases lay in between.

The chain uses TRBV11-2 and TRBJ2-1; D not certain. The sequence came from a woman in her forties or fifties with alopecia areata. Some clones in this sample may be carry-over from other donors' samples. The sequences come from whole blood, collected in connection with sensitization to the hapten diphenylcyclopropenone (DPC). Written as DNA, the CDR3 is TGTGCCAGCAGCTTACCCCCTAGGAATGAGCAGTTCTTC. This codes for CASSLPPRNEQFF.